Detailed here is one TCR beta chain. The antigen remains unidentified. The source of the sample is a study of post-analysis software for immune sequencing data. Study findings and constraints: About five TRBV segments (TRBV5-6, TRBV5-1 and TRBV20-1 among them) occurred more frequently in patients than in controls.

The V gene's germline CDR1 is ENHRY and CDR2 SYGVKD. V lost 1 base, J lost 7 bases, and 15 bases stayed unmatched. The CDR3 sequence is 17 residues long. The authors incorporated unique molecular identifiers into the TCR beta cDNA libraries. There were about 0.85 to 10 million T cells, and 480,000 or so cDNA molecules came from them. TCRdb reprocessed the PCR reads with MiXCR, giving one entry per CDR3 protein. This table has around 770,000 distinct CDR3 sequences, roughly 46% appearing once. The rearrangement links TRBV10-3 to TRBJ1-2, with TRBD1 matching 7 bases. Sequenced material: blood. The sequence derives from a girl aged 10-17 years with multiple sclerosis. CDR3 region: CAISEFPTHQGEGGYTF. The CDR3 DNA is TGTGCCATCAGTGAGTTCCCGACCCACCAGGGGGAAGGTGGCTACACCTTC.